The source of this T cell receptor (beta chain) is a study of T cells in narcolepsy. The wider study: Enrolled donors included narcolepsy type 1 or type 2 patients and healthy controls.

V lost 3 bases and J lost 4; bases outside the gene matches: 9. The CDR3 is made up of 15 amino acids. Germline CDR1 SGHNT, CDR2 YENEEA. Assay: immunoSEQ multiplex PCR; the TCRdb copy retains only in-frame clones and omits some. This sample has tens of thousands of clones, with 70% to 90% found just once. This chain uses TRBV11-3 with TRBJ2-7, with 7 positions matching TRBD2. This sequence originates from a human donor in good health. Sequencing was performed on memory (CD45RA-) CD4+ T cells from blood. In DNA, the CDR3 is TGTGCCAGCAGCTTGAGTAGCGGGCAAGCTTACGAGCAGTACTTC. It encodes CASSLSSGQAYEQYF. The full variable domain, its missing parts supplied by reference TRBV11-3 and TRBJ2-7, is EAGVVQSPRYKIIEKKQPVAFWCNPISGHNTLYWYLQNLGQGPELLIRYENEEAVDDSQLPKDRFSAERLKGVDSTLKIQPAELGDSAVYLCASSLSSGQAYEQYFGPGTRLTVT.